The rows below give T cell receptor beta chains drawn from one sample of a study of neurological immune-mediated disorders. TCRdb reprocessed the 5' RACE reads via MiXCR and lists one record per CDR3 protein. The sample consists of roughly 25,000 distinct CDR3 sequences, over 5.5% of them appearing once. Sequenced: PBMCs. The receptors here all came from a woman between 35 and 50 years old in good health. Both conserved end residues are part of each CDR3. D genes are given only for firm matches. Size tells how often a clone was seen (once, few, many) or the class of an expanded clone, and some rows leave it out.

>19|TRBV6-5|TRBJ2-7|TRBD2|many
TGTGCCAGCAGTTCATCCCCCAGTAGGTTGGGACTAGCGGGAGACGAGCAGTACTTC
CASSSSPSRLGLAGDEQYF
>12|TRBV28|TRBJ2-7|-|many
TGTGCCATCACTGGGGTACCCTACGAGCAGTACTTC
CAITGVPYEQYF
>16|TRBV7-6|TRBJ2-1|TRBD2|medium-sized
TGTGCCAGCAGTTTCTTGACTAGCGGGATAGGGGGTGAGCAGTTCTTC
CASSFLTSGIGGEQFF
>15|TRBV5-1|TRBJ2-1|-|many
TGCGCCAGCAGCCAAGTAGCGGATTCCTACAATGAGCAGTTCTTC
CASSQVADSYNEQFF
>14|TRBV12-3/TRBV12-4|TRBJ2-4|-|many
TGTGCCAGCAGTTTAGAACTAGCCAAAAACATTCAGTACTTC
CASSLELAKNIQYF
>16|TRBV3-1|TRBJ1-5|TRBD1|many
TGTGCCAGCAGCCGCGGGACAGGGCGGCGCAATCAGCCCCAGCATTTT
CASSRGTGRRNQPQHF
>17|TRBV29-1|TRBJ2-3|-|many
TGCAGCGCACACACCCAATATACAGATAGGACCACAGATACGCAGTATTTT
CSAHTQYTDRTTDTQYF
>11|TRBV6-5|TRBJ2-7|-|many
TGTGCCAGCAGCTGGCTGTGGGAGCAGTACTTC
CASSWLWEQYF
>14|TRBV6-5|TRBJ2-1|-|many
TGTGCCACCCGAAAGGCGGACTCCTACAATGAGCAGTTCTTC
CATRKADSYNEQFF
>13|TRBV29-1|TRBJ2-5|-|many
TGCAGCGTTGAAGGCAGATGGGGGGAGACCCAGTACTTC
CSVEGRWGETQYF
>14|TRBV5-1|TRBJ2-7|-|many
TGCGCCAGCAGCTTTGGAGACAGGACCTACGAGCAGTACTTC
CASSFGDRTYEQYF
>13|TRBV27|TRBJ2-7|TRBD2|many
TGTGCCAGCAGTTTACTAGCGGGGTACGAGCAGTACTTC
CASSLLAGYEQYF
>13|TRBV11-2|TRBJ2-2|TRBD1|many
TGTGCCAGCAGCCGACAGGGCGTTGGGGAGCTGTTTTTT
CASSRQGVGELFF
>17|TRBV6-5|TRBJ2-1|TRBD2|many
TGTGCCAGCAGTTACTCACCGAGTAGCGGGAGGAAGAATGAGCAGTTCTTC
CASSYSPSSGRKNEQFF
>15|TRBV5-5|TRBJ1-2|-|many
TGTGCCAGCAGCTTGGCTGAGGGAACAGTAAATGGCTACACCTTC
CASSLAEGTVNGYTF
>16|TRBV11-2|TRBJ1-1|TRBD1|many
TGTGCCAGCAGCTCGATGACAGGGCTCATGAACACTGAAGCTTTCTTT
CASSSMTGLMNTEAFF
>15|TRBV6-4|TRBJ2-2|TRBD1|many
TGTGCCAGCAGTGACTCGGGACAGGGGGCCGGGGAGCTGTTTTTT
CASSDSGQGAGELFF
>12|TRBV20-1|TRBJ1-4|-|few
TGCAGTGCTACAATGGGCGATGAAAAACTGTTTTTT
CSATMGDEKLFF
>14|TRBV6-5|TRBJ2-1|TRBD2|many
TGTGCCACCGGGGGGGGACTAGCGGACAATGAGCAGTTCTTC
CATGGGLADNEQFF
>14|TRBV20-1|TRBJ1-1|-|many
TGCAGTGCTACTCCTTGGACGGTGAACACTGAAGCTTTCTTT
CSATPWTVNTEAFF
>16|TRBV7-3|TRBJ2-3|-|many
TGTGCCAGCAGCTTAATGGGCGGCGGGCCCACAGATACGCAGTATTTT
CASSLMGGGPTDTQYF
>16|TRBV5-1|TRBJ2-6|-|many
TGCGCCAGCAGCCAAAGAACGGGGTTTGGGGCCAACGTCCTGACTTTC
CASSQRTGFGANVLTF
>14|TRBV20-1|TRBJ2-2|-|many
TGCAGTGTCACCCCGGACAGGAACACCGGGGAGCTGTTTTTT
CSVTPDRNTGELFF
>15|TRBV7-8|TRBJ1-6|-|many
TGTGCCAGCAGCTTTGGTGGGGGAGGCGCCTCACCCCTCCACTTT
CASSFGGGGASPLHF
>13|TRBV2|TRBJ1-1|-|many
TGTGCCAGCAGACGGGACCGGAACACTGAAGCTTTCTTT
CASRRDRNTEAFF
>15|TRBV19|TRBJ2-5|TRBD2|many
TGTGCCAGTAGTAAGGCGGGGGGCCTTGGAGAGACCCAGTACTTC
CASSKAGGLGETQYF
>13|TRBV5-4|TRBJ1-2|-|many
TGTGCCAGCAGCTTGTGGGGGCGCCGAGGCTACACCTTC
CASSLWGRRGYTF
>15|TRBV19|TRBJ1-3|-|many
TGTGCCAGTAGTATCAGGCTAAAGGCCGGAAACACCATATATTTT
CASSIRLKAGNTIYF
>15|TRBV11-2|TRBJ2-2|-|many
TGTGCCAGCAGCTTAGTCGGGGGGAACACCGGGGAGCTGTTTTTT
CASSLVGGNTGELFF
>18|TRBV7-8|TRBJ1-2|-|many
TGTGCCAGCAGCAGGGGACCTTCAATTTCAGCAACTAACTATGGCTACACCTTC
CASSRGPSISATNYGYTF
>16|TRBV5-1|TRBJ2-7|-|many
TGCGCCAGCAGCTTGATGTGGGTCAGGGAAAGTTACGAGCAGTACTTC
CASSLMWVRESYEQYF
>16|TRBV20-1|TRBJ2-1|TRBD2|many
TGCAGTGTCCCTCAGGCGACTAGCGGGGTGGAGGGTGAGCAGTTCTTC
CSVPQATSGVEGEQFF
>13|TRBV12-3/TRBV12-4|TRBJ2-3|-|many
TGTGCCAGCAGACTAGGGGACATTACGACGCAGTATTTT
CASRLGDITTQYF
>14|TRBV10-3|TRBJ2-1|-|many
TGTGCCATCAGTGACGGGGAGTTGGTTTATGAGCAGTTCTTC
CAISDGELVYEQFF
>12|TRBV10-3|TRBJ2-1|TRBD2|many
TGTGCCATCGGGGGGACTAGCCTCGAGCAGTTCTTC
CAIGGTSLEQFF
>13|TRBV7-6|TRBJ2-7|-|many
TGTGCCAGCAGCATCGACAGAAGCTACGAGCAGTACTTC
CASSIDRSYEQYF
>14|TRBV3-1|TRBJ2-3|TRBD2|many
TGTGCCAGCAGCCAAAGGGACTACATAGATACGCAGTATTTT
CASSQRDYIDTQYF
>13|TRBV20-1|TRBJ2-3|-|many
TGCAGTGCTAGCGGGAACCCCACAGATACGCAGTATTTT
CSASGNPTDTQYF
>14|TRBV5-1|TRBJ2-2|-|many
TGCGCCAGCGTCCTGGGGTTGAACACCGGGGAGCTGTTTTTT
CASVLGLNTGELFF
>13|TRBV12-3/TRBV12-4|TRBJ2-2|-|-
TGTGCCAGCAGTACCGGACAGTCCGGGGAGCTGTTTTTT
CASSTGQSGELFF
>14|TRBV6-2/TRBV6-3|TRBJ1-1|TRBD1|many
TGTGCCAGCAGCGAACAGGGGGCCTACACTGAAGCTTTCTTT
CASSEQGAYTEAFF
>14|TRBV20-1|TRBJ1-4|-|many
TGCAGTGCTAGAAGCCCGGGCGTTACTGAAAAACTGTTTTTT
CSARSPGVTEKLFF
>15|TRBV20-1|TRBJ1-6|-|many
TGCAGTGCTAGTTACTCCTCAACGGGAAATTCACCCCTCCACTTT
CSASYSSTGNSPLHF
>16|TRBV4-1|TRBJ2-5|-|many
TGCGCCAGCAGCGGGATCTTTGGGCGGGACCACGCGACCCAGTACTTC
CASSGIFGRDHATQYF
>14|TRBV5-1|TRBJ2-7|TRBD2|many
TGCGCCAGCGCGACTAGCGGGAACTCCTACGAGCAGTACTTC
CASATSGNSYEQYF
>12|TRBV20-1|TRBJ2-5|-|many
TGCAGTGCGAGAGGAGGGAGTGAGACCCAGTACTTC
CSARGGSETQYF
>14|TRBV9|TRBJ1-6|-|many
TGTGCCAGCAGCGCCGGGACAAGTACCTCACCCCTCCACTTT
CASSAGTSTSPLHF
>13|TRBV7-8|TRBJ2-7|TRBD2|many
TGTGCCAGCAGCAAGGGACTAGAAGGCGAGCAGTACTTC
CASSKGLEGEQYF
>13|TRBV20-1|TRBJ2-5|TRBD1|many
TGCAGTGCAGAAACAGGGGCCCGAGAGACCCAGTACTTC
CSAETGARETQYF
>19|TRBV7-2|TRBJ2-7|-|many
TGTGCCAGCAGCTACGGGACGGGCGGCCGTTTTGGCCCTAACTACGAGCAGTACTTC
CASSYGTGGRFGPNYEQYF
>12|TRBV28|TRBJ2-1|-|many
TGTGCCAGCAGTATCGGATGGAATGAGCAGTTCTTC
CASSIGWNEQFF
>15|TRBV6-4|TRBJ1-2|TRBD1|-
TGTACCAGCAGAAAGATGGACAGGCAGTACTATGGCTACACCTTC
CTSRKMDRQYYGYTF
>13|TRBV2|TRBJ2-2|-|few
TGTGCCAGCAGTGAAGCAACCACCGGGGAGCTGTTTTTT
CASSEATTGELFF
>16|TRBV20-1|TRBJ2-2|-|many
TGCAGTGCTAGAGATCAAGGGAGAGCGGGCACCGGGGAGCTGTTTTTT
CSARDQGRAGTGELFF
>13|TRBV7-9|TRBJ1-1|-|-
TGTGCCAGCAAGGGGACTCTTAACACTGAAGCTTTCTTT
CASKGTLNTEAFF